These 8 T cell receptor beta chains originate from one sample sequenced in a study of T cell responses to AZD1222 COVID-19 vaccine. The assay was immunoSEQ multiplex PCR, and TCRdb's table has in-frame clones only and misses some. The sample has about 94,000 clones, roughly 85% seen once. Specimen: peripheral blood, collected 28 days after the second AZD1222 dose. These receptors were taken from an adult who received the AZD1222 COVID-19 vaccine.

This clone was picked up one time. The DNA of the CDR3 is TGTGCCAGCAGCTCAAGCGGGACAGTTAGAGGCACCTTC. Its translation: CASSSSGTVRGTF. This chain uses TRBV7-8 with TRBJ1-2, with 7 bases identical to TRBD1. The CDR3 is 13 residues long. CDR1 and CDR2 (germline): SGHVS, FQNEAQ. Trimming cost V 4 bases and J 13 bases; bases outside gene matches: 12. Drawing the rest from reference TRBV7-8 and TRBJ1-2, the complete variable domain is GAGVSQSPRYKVAKRGQDVALRCDPISGHVSLFWYQQALGQGPEFLTYFQNEAQLDKSGLPSDRFFAERPEGSVSTLKIQRTQQEDSAVYLCASSSSGTVRGTFGSGTRLTVV.

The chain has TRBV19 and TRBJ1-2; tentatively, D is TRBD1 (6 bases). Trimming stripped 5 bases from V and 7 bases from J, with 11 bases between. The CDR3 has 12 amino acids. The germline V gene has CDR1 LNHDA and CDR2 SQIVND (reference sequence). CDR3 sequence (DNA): TGTGCCAGTAGTTCAGGGGTAGGTGGCTACACCTTC. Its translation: CASSSGVGGYTF.

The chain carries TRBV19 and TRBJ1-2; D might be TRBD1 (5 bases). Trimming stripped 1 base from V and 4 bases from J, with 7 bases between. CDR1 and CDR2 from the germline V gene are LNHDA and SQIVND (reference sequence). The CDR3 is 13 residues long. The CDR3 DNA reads TGTGCCAGTAGTATAGGGGACCTCTATGGCTACACCTTC. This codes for CASSIGDLYGYTF.

The CDR3 sequence: CASSQGQDVYGYTF. The CDR3 bases are TGTGCCAGCAGTCAGGGACAGGACGTCTATGGCTACACCTTC. V is TRBV6-2 or TRBV6-3 and J is TRBJ1-2, with 8 bases matching TRBD1. The CDR3 is 14 residues long. The J segment lost 4 bases and the V segment lost 5 bases, leaving 6 bases of the junction unmatched. In germline, CDR1 is MNHEY, CDR2 SVGEGT.

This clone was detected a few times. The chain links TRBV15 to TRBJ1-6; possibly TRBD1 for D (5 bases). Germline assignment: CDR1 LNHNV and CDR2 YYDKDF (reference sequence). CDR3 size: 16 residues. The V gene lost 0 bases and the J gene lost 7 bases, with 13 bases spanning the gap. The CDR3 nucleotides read TGTGCCACCAGCAGAGATTTGAGGGGAGGGAATTCACCCCTCCACTTT. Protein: CATSRDLRGGNSPLHF. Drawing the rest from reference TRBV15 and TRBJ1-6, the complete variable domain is DAMVIQNPRYQVTQFGKPVTLSCSQTLNHNVMYWYQQKSSQAPKLLFHYYDKDFNNEADTPDNFQSRRPNTSFCFLDIRSPGLGDTAMYLCATSRDLRGGNSPLHFGNGTRLTVT.

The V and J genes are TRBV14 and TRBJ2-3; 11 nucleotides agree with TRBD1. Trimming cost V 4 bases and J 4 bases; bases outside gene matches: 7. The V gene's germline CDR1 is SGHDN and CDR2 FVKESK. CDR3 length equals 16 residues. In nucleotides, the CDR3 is TGTGCCAGCAGCCTCTACGGGACAGGGGGTGCAGATACGCAGTATTTT. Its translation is CASSLYGTGGADTQYF.

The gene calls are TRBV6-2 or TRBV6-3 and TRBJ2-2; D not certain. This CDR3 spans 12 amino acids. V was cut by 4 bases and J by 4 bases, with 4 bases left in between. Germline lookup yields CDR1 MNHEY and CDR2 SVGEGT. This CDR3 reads CASSLITGELFF. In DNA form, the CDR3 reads TGTGCCAGCAGTTTGATCACCGGGGAGCTGTTTTTT.

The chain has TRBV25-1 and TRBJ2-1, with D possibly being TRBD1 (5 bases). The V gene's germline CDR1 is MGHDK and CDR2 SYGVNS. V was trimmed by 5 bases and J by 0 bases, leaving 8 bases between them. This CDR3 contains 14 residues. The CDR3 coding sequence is TGTGCCAGCAGTAGACAGAGCTCCTACAATGAGCAGTTCTTC. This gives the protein CASSRQSSYNEQFF. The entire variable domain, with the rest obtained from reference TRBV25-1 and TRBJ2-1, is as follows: EADIYQTPRYLVIGTGKKITLECSQTMGHDKMYWYQQDPGMELHLIHYSYGVNSTEKGDLSSESTVSRIRTEHFPLTLESARPSHTSQYLCASSRQSSYNEQFFGPGTRLTVL.